This T cell receptor (beta chain) stems from a study of post-analysis software for immune sequencing data (dated by TCRdb to the mid-2010s). About the full investigation: Recorded disease courses included relapsing-remitting, secondary progressive and progressive-relapsing multiple sclerosis, with some patients lacking subtype annotation. A subset of samples was prepared in parallel using single-end sample barcoding, then pooled and co-amplified after Illumina adapter ligation. Patient repertoires were compared against ten to eleven previously published healthy control repertoires from donors aged about 6 to 27 years.

As to this clonotype: The specificity of this receptor is unknown. No much larger clone exists at a distance of one base, and base qualities are not known.

TCR beta repertoires were profiled from peripheral blood of roughly 13 young patients with multiple sclerosis to demonstrate the VDJtools post-analysis software. The multiple sclerosis patients were children and adolescents between roughly 6 and 16 years of age. To prepare the library, PCR was applied. Sequencer: Illumina HiSeq 2500. Unique molecular identifiers were incorporated into TCR beta cDNA libraries to reduce PCR and sequencing biases. Roughly 0.5 million cDNA molecules were obtained per 1 to 10 million input T cells, so each molecule approximated one T cell. The patient libraries were prepared and sequenced using the same protocol as the earlier healthy control dataset. Samples belonging to the same batch were prepared together, multiplexed and sequenced on a shared HiSeq lane. On the authors' methods: Raw barcoded reads were processed with MIGEC, discarding single-read molecular identifier groups before consensus assembly and CDR3 extraction. Clonotype tables were post-analysed with VDJtools, and diversity was normalized by down-sampling all datasets to the smallest sample size. In repertoire overlap clustering, CDR3 amino acid sequences, but not nucleotide sequences, were matched to correct batch-related cross-sample contamination. TCRdb redid the processing of the public reads, applying fastp at Q25 and MiXCR, and retained in-frame beta chains. Duplicate CDR3 protein sequences are folded into a single record with the most common DNA and genes. The V and J calls follow TCRdb's processing rather than the paper's. For this sample there are about 680,000 distinct CDR3 sequences; roughly three fifths appear just once. Of the sample, roughly 10% falls within the top ten clones.

Beyond this particular receptor, the publication reports: Multiple sclerosis patients had significantly lower normalized Chao1 diversity than controls, a result that suggests substantial peripheral T-cell clonal expansion. Direct clustering with F measure showed strong co-clustering of samples prepared in the same batch, prompting a batch-effect correction. The control group was slightly older than the multiple sclerosis patient group.

This clonotype was sampled from a girl aged 2 to 10 with multiple sclerosis. Sequenced input: blood.

The DNA sequence follows: TGTGCCAGCACCGCAGGTTCGTCGGGGAATCAGCCCCAGCATTTT. This yields the protein CASTAGSSGNQPQHF. The chain links TRBV6-5 with TRBJ1-5, with the D gene too uncertain to name. In the germline V gene, CDR1 corresponds to MNHEY and CDR2 to SVGAGI. From its cysteine to its phenylalanine, the CDR3 spans 15 amino acids. Only the CDR3 portion is preserved as DNA: 45 bases, with reading frame beginning at the first base. The V end loses 7 bases and the J end loses 4 bases, and a stretch of 17 bases separates them.